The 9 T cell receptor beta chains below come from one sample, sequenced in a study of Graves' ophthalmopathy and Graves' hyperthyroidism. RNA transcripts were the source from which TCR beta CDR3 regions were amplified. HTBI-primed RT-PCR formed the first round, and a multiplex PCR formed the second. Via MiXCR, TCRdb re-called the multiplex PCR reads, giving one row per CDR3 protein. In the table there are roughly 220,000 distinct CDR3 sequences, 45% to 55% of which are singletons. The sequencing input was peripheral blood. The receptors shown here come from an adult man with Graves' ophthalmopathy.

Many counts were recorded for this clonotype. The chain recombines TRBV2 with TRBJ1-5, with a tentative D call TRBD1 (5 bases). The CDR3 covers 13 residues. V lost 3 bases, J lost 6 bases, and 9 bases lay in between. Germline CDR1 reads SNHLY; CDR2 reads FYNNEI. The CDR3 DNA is TGTGCCAGCAGTGACAGGGAGGGTCAGCCCCAGCATTTT. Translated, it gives CASSDREGQPQHF.

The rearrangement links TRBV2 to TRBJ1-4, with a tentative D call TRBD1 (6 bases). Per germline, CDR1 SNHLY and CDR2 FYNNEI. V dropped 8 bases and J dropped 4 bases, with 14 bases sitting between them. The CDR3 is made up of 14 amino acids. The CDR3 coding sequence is TGTGCCAGCGGGGATTTGGACAGTAATGAAAAACTGTTTTTT. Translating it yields CASGDLDSNEKLFF.

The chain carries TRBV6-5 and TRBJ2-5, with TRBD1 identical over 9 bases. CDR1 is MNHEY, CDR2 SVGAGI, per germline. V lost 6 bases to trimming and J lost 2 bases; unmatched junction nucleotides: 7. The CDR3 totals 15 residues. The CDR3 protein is CASSRGQGRQETQYF. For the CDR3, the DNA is TGTGCCAGCAGCCGAGGACAGGGGCGACAAGAGACCCAGTACTTC.

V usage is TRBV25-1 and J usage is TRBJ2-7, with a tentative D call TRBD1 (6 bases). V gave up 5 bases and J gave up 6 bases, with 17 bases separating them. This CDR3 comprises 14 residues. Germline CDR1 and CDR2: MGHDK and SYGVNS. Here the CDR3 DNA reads TGTGCCAGCAGTAAAGCCCGGGACAAGGGCGAGCAGTACTTC. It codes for CASSKARDKGEQYF.

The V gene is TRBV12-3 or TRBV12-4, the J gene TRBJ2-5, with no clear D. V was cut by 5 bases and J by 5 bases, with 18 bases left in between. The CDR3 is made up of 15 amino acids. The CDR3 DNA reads TGTGCCAGCAGTGAAGCGCACTGGGCCGGGGAGACCCAGTACTTC. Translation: CASSEAHWAGETQYF.

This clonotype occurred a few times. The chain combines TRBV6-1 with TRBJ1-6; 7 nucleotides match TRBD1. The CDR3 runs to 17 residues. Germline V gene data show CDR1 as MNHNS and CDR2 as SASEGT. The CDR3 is CSVRTGLLSSYNSPLHF. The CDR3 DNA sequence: TGTTCCGTCCGGACAGGCCTTCTCTCGTCCTATAATTCACCCCTCCACTTT.

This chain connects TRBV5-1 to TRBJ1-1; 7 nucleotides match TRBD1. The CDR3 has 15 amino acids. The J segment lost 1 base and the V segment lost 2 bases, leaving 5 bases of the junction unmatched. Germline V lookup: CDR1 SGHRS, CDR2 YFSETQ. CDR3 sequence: CASSLKQGPNTEAFF. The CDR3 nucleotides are TGCGCCAGCAGCTTAAAACAGGGGCCGAACACTGAAGCTTTCTTT.

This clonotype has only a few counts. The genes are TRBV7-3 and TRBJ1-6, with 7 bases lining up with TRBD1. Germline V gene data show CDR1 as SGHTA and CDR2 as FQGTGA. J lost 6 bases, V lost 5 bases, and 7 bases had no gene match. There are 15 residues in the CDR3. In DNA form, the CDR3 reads TGTGCCAGCAGCGAATCGACAGGGATTAATTCACCCCTCCACTTT. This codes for CASSESTGINSPLHF.

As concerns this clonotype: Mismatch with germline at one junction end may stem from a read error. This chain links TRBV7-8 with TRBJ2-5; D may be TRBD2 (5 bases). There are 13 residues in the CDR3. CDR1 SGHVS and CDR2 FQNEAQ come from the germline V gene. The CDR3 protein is CASGFTGKETQYF. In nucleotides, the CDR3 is TGTGCCAGCGGCTTTACGGGGAAAGAGACCCAGTACTTC. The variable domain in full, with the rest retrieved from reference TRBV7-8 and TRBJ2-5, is GAGVSQSPRYKVAKRGQDVALRCDPISGHVSLFWYQQALGQGPEFLTYFQNEAQLDKSGLPSDRFFAERPEGSVSTLKIQRTQQEDSAVYLCASGFTGKETQYFGPGTRLLVL.